This paragraph reports one TCR beta chain. It has no known antigen specificity. There are no base qualities to consult, and no much larger clone falls within one base. Using immunoSEQ, frozen genomic DNA was subjected to high-throughput TCRbeta CDR3 sequencing, a process that included PCR amplification, mapping, bias correction and internal controls. The original pipeline was this. Productive rearrangements were retained, and unique TCRbeta sequences were defined by the CDR3 nucleotide sequence together with the V and J gene. For classification of a sequence as donor-reactive, at least 5-fold expansion in CFSE-low cells relative to unstimulated pre-transplant cells and a frequency of at least 0.01% were required. Minimum frequency thresholds were set for each subject on the basis of the unstimulated sample with the lowest template count, so that a detection power of at least 90% was ensured. Jensen-Shannon divergence between the top 1000 TCRbeta sequences post- versus pre-transplant served as the measure of repertoire turnover. Changes in detection of donor-reactive sequences were tested with two-sided Fisher's exact tests. What TCRdb holds here is the immuneACCESS table cut down to in-frame rearrangements. Part of the clones is not present; checked against another copy, under half of the missing clones reflect an unresolved V gene, and the others are unexplained. For V, J and clone size, that table is used; D and trimming come from the DNA. This sample comprises some 57,000 clones, roughly 71% of them detected only once. Jointly, the top ten make up around 9.7% of the sample.

The sample originates from a study of T cell clones after liver transplantation (dated by TCRdb to the late 2010s). A note on the overall study: Samples were obtained from ITN030ST, a randomized trial in which withdrawal of immunosuppression was attempted within 2 years of liver transplantation. Third party-reactive TCRbeta sequences were also identified from pre-transplant MLRs to serve as an antigen-independent comparator for donor-reactive sequences. Blood samples were collected pre-transplant, then pre-randomization ahead of withdrawal, and finally post-randomization once withdrawal had either been completed or failed. The studied cohort comprised 8 liver transplant recipients, 3 classified as tolerant and 5 as non-tolerant. Tolerance was defined as complete immunosuppression withdrawal for at least one year with no rise in liver enzymes beyond twice the upper limit of normal. Donor-reactive T cell clones were identified by TCRbeta sequencing after a pre-transplant mixed lymphocyte reaction and then tracked in post-transplant blood. Three of the eight recipients were HCV-positive; the others were transplanted for non-autoimmune, non-viral indications. Until randomization at 12-24 months post-transplant, subjects were given standard immunosuppression, with no induction therapy. What the research found in general, with its limitations: Circulating donor-reactive CD4 TCRbeta sequences fell significantly post-transplant in most of the 8 subjects, irrespective of tolerance or HCV status. Low numbers of available donor cells limited the measurable donor-reactive repertoire in two subjects. Because allograft tissue specimens were not available, migration of donor-reactive T cells into the graft, rather than deletion, may have occurred. Donor-reactive sequences decreased more than third party-reactive sequences, which suggests partial antigen-specific deletion that was not related to withdrawal success. When repertoire turnover was accounted for, significantly reduced detection of donor-reactive sequences was found in 7 of 8 subjects for CD4 and in 8 of 8 subjects for CD8. The conclusions were considered preliminary, being limited by small, heterogeneous patient numbers and non-standardized post-transplant time points.

The CDR3 covers 17 residues, taking in both the cysteine and the phenylalanine. Only the CDR3 portion is preserved as DNA: 51 bases, with reading frame beginning at the first base. V trim: 0 bases; J trim: 0 bases; unmatched bases: 6. From a lookup of the germline V gene, CDR1 and CDR2 are KGHSH and LQKENI. Thawed unstimulated PBMCs were stained for CD3, CD4 and CD8 and FACS-sorted into CD3+CD4+ and CD3+CD8+ populations. Randomization to immunosuppression withdrawal applied to every one of the 8 studied subjects. The Qiagen DNeasy Blood and Tissue Kit was used to isolate genomic DNA. The specimen comprised CD4+ T cells from blood, sampled at the 22-month timepoint. The chain joins TRBV18 to TRBJ1-2; 8 bases in the junction line up with TRBD1. The TCR comes from a human patient who received a liver transplant. After a transplant, the donor of the graft may account for some T cells. The CDR3 reads CASSPPPLTGANYGYTF. The nucleotide sequence is TGTGCCAGCTCACCACCCCCGTTGACAGGGGCTAACTATGGCTACACCTTC. Reference TRBV18 and TRBJ1-2 proteins supply the regions before and after the CDR3; the full variable domain is: NAGVMQNPRHLVRRRGQEARLRCSPMKGHSHVYWYRQLPEEGLKFMVYLQKENIIDESGMPKERFSAEFPKEGPSILRIQQVVRGDSAAYFCASSPPPLTGANYGYTFGSGTRLTVV.